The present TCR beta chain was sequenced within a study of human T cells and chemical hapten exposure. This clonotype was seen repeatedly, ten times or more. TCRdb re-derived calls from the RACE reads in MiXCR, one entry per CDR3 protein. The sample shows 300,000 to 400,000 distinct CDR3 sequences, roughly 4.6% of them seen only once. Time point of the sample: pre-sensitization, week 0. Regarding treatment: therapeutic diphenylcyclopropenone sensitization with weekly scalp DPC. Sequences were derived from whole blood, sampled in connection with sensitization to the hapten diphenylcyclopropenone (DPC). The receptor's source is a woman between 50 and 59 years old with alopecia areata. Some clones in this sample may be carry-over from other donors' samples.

This CDR3 reads CASGLGQETTQETQYF. CDR3 bases: TGTGCTAGTGGTCTCGGACAGGAGACTACCCAAGAGACCCAGTACTTC. V gene TRBV12-5 combines with J gene TRBJ2-5, with TRBD1 identical over 7 bases. Germline values: CDR1 LGHNT, CDR2 FRNRAP. The CDR3 loop spans 16 amino acids. Trimming took 5 bases from V and 1 from J; bases not matched to a gene: 10. Combining the CDR3 with reference TRBV12-5 and TRBJ2-5 gives the whole variable domain DARVTQTPRHKVTEMGQEVTMRCQPILGHNTVFWYRQTMMQGLELLAYFRNRAPLDDSGMPKDRFSAEMPDATLATLKIQPSEPRDSAVYFCASGLGQETTQETQYFGPGTRLLVL.